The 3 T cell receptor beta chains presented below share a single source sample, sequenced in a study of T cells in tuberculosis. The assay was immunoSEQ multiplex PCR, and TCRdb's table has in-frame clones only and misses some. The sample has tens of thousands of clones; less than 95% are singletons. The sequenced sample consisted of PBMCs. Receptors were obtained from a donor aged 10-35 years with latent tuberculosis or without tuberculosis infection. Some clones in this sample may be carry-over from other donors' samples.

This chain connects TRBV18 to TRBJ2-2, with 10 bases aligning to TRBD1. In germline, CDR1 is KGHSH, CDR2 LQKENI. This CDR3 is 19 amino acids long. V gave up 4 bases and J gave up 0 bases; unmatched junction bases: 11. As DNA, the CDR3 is TGTGCCAGCTCACTCCAGACAGGGGGCATGTTGTCGAACACCGGGGAGCTGTTTTTT. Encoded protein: CASSLQTGGMLSNTGELFF.

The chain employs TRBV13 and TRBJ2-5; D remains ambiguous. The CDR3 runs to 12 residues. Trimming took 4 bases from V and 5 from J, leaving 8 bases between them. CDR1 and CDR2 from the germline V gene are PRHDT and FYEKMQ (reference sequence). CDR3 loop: CASSSEQETQYF. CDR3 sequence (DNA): TGTGCCAGCAGCTCGGAGCAGGAGACCCAGTACTTC. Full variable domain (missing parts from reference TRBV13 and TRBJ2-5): AAGVIQSPRHLIKEKRETATLKCYPIPRHDTVYWYQQGPGQDPQFLISFYEKMQSDKGSIPDRFSAQQFSDYHSELNMSSLELGDSALYFCASSSEQETQYFGPGTRLLVL.

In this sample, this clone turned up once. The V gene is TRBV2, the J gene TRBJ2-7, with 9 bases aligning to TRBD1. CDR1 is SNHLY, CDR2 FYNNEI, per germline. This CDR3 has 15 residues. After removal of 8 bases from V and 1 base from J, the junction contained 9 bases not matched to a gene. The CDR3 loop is CASQLNRGLSYEQYF. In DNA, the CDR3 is TGTGCCAGCCAGCTTAACAGGGGGCTATCCTACGAGCAGTACTTC.